A selection of T cell receptor beta chains follows, all from one sample in a study of cytomegalovirus exposure and HLA in healthy donors. Some clones are missing from TCRdb's copy, which holds only in-frame ones; the method was immunoSEQ multiplex PCR. The sample contains more than 100,000 clones, 15% to 19% of which appear only once. Sequences were obtained from PBMCs. The receptors shown here come from a woman aged 18 to 35 in good health and CMV-seronegative. Both conserved end residues are trimmed from each CDR3.

>TRBV6-1|12
ASSRAGYNSPLH
>TRBV2|11
ASFEQGNSPLH
>TRBV10-3|12
AISDGGGQTEAF
>TRBV5-1|12
ASSWGHDTYEQY
>TRBV7-7|11
ASSSDTYNEQF
>TRBV10-1|13
ASRTGRRDRREQY
>TRBV10-1|11
ASSGSGETEAF
>TRBV11-2|12
ASSLGGGRDIQY
>TRBV9|13
ASSPGQNSGNTIY
>TRBV5-1|16
ASSQIGPGGRGNTEAF
>TRBV5-5|12
ASSRKDRDVEQY
>TRBV5-4|12
ASSAPRGSTEAF
>TRBV6-1|10
ASSEARGEAF
>TRBV2|11
ASSEIRTEGAF
>TRBV4-1|14
ASSQERGQGTDTQY
>TRBV30|13
AWSPGGSHTGELF
>TRBV28|11
ASSLAKHTEAF
>TRBV28|12
ASSPILRNTEAF